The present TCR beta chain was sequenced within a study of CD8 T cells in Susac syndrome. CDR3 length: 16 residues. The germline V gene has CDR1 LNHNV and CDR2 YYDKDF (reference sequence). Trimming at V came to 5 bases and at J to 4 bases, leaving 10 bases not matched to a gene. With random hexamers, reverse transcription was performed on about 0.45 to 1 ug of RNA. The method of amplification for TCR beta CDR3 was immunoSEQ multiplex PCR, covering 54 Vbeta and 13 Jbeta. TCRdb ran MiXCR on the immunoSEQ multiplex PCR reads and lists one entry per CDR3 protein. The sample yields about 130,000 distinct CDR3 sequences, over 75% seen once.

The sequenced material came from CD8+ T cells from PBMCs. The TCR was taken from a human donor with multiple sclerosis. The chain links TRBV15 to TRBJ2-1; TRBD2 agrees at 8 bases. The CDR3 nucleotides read TGTGCCACCAGCGACCCGATAACGGGAGGGTACAATGAGCAGTTCTTC. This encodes CATSDPITGGYNEQFF.